This entry concerns a single T cell receptor beta chain. Antigen: not known. The data stem from a study of blood T cells in healthy people across ages. General study findings and limits: Compared with aged donors, long-lived donors showed fewer expanded clones, suggesting selection.

The CDR3 runs to 13 residues. V was pared by 4 bases and J by 6 bases, with 9 bases of the junction left unmatched. Germline CDR1 is SQVTM and CDR2 is ANQGSEA. A sample-barcoded 5' primer and a J-beta primer mix were used in a second PCR of roughly 7 to 11 cycles. TCRdb redid the calling of the 5' RACE reads with MiXCR, one entry per CDR3 protein. The top ten clones hold approximately 40% of a sample with more than 700,000 distinct CDR3 sequences, less than 70% of them seen once. The sample was blood. The sequence came from a man older than 75 in good health. This chain joins TRBV29-1 and TRBJ2-7; 7 positions match TRBD1. The CDR3 bases are TGCAGCGTTGGGACAGGTATACCGGGCGAGCAGTACTTC. Its translation is CSVGTGIPGEQYF.